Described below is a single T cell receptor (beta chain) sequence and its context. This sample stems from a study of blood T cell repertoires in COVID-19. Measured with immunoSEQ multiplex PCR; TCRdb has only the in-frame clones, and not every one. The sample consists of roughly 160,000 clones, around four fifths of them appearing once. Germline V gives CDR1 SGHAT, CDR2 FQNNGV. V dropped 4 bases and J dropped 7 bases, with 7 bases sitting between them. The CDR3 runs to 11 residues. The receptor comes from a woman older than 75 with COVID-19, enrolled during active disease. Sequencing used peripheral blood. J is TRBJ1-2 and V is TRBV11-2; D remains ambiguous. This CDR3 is CASSSGGGYTF. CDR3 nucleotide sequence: TGTGCCAGCAGCTCTGGAGGTGGCTACACCTTC.